The rows below give T cell receptor beta chains drawn from one sample of a study of T cells in Graves' hyperthyroidism and ophthalmopathy. TCRdb processed the multiplex PCR reads anew with MiXCR; each CDR3 protein has one entry. The sample consists of 500,000 to 600,000 distinct CDR3 sequences, roughly 50% of them appearing once. The sample comprised peripheral blood or thyroid tissue (not recorded which). The receptors shown here come from a woman younger than 35 with Graves' hyperthyroidism. CDR3s include the opening cysteine and the closing phenylalanine or tryptophan. Each record gives: D gene, V gene, clone size, CDR3 length, J gene, CDR3 DNA, CDR3 protein. D genes are given only for firm matches. Size is stated for part of the rows, as once, few or many counts, or as a class when the clone is expanded.

d_call: TRBD1
v_call: TRBV14
clone_size: many
cdr3_length: 15
j_call: TRBJ2-2
cdr3_nt: TGTGCCAGCAGCCGCCCGGGACAGGTCATCAGGGAGCTGTTTTTT
cdr3_aa: CASSRPGQVIRELFF

d_call: NA
v_call: TRBV7-3
clone_size: many
cdr3_length: 15
j_call: TRBJ1-4
cdr3_nt: TGTGCCAGCAGTCGACAGGTCGGAACTAATGAAAAACTGTTTTTT
cdr3_aa: CASSRQVGTNEKLFF

d_call: TRBD2
v_call: TRBV7-8
clone_size: NA
cdr3_length: 16
j_call: TRBJ2-5
cdr3_nt: TGTGCCAGCAGCTGGACTCTAGCGGGGGGGCAAGAGACCCAGTACTTC
cdr3_aa: CASSWTLAGGQETQYF

d_call: NA
v_call: TRBV7-8
clone_size: many
cdr3_length: 14
j_call: TRBJ1-5
cdr3_nt: TGTGCCAGCAGCTCGAGTAGGGCCAATCAGCCCCAGCATTTT
cdr3_aa: CASSSSRANQPQHF

d_call: TRBD1
v_call: TRBV20-1
clone_size: few
cdr3_length: 18
j_call: TRBJ2-2
cdr3_nt: TGCAGTGCTAGAGATTGGATGCCGGGACAGGGGAACACCGGGGAGCTGTTTTTT
cdr3_aa: CSARDWMPGQGNTGELFF

d_call: NA
v_call: TRBV7-3
clone_size: many
cdr3_length: 16
j_call: TRBJ1-2
cdr3_nt: TGTGCCAGCAGCTTAAATCATGCAGGCAGAATGTATGGCTACACCTTC
cdr3_aa: CASSLNHAGRMYGYTF

d_call: TRBD2
v_call: TRBV7-3
clone_size: NA
cdr3_length: 15
j_call: TRBJ2-7
cdr3_nt: TGTGCCAGCAGCTTAATAGCGGGGACTTACAATGAGCAGTACTTC
cdr3_aa: CASSLIAGTYNEQYF

d_call: NA
v_call: TRBV2
clone_size: many
cdr3_length: 13
j_call: TRBJ2-7
cdr3_nt: TGTGCCAGCAACTGGGAAGTGTCCTACGAGCAGTACTTC
cdr3_aa: CASNWEVSYEQYF

d_call: NA
v_call: TRBV7-2
clone_size: many
cdr3_length: 13
j_call: TRBJ2-7
cdr3_nt: TGTGCCAGCAGCTTCCTAGTAGGTTACGAGCAGTACTTC
cdr3_aa: CASSFLVGYEQYF

d_call: NA
v_call: TRBV20-1
clone_size: NA
cdr3_length: 13
j_call: TRBJ1-1
cdr3_nt: TGCAGTGCTAACGGGCTAGCGGGCGCTGAAGCTTTCTTT
cdr3_aa: CSANGLAGAEAFF

d_call: NA
v_call: TRBV4-3
clone_size: NA
cdr3_length: 16
j_call: TRBJ2-6
cdr3_nt: TGCGCCAGCAGCCGCGGGCTCGGCTCTGGGGCCAACGTCCTGACTTTC
cdr3_aa: CASSRGLGSGANVLTF

d_call: NA
v_call: TRBV5-4
clone_size: once
cdr3_length: 16
j_call: TRBJ1-5
cdr3_nt: TGTGCCAGCAGCTCCAGGACTAGCGTGAACAATCAGCCCCAGCATTTT
cdr3_aa: CASSSRTSVNNQPQHF

d_call: TRBD1
v_call: TRBV5-1
clone_size: many
cdr3_length: 15
j_call: TRBJ1-2
cdr3_nt: TGCGCCAGCAGCCACTTTCCCGGACAGGATGCATCCTCCACCTTC
cdr3_aa: CASSHFPGQDASSTF

d_call: NA
v_call: TRBV12-3/TRBV12-4
clone_size: many
cdr3_length: 12
j_call: TRBJ2-7
cdr3_nt: TGTGCCAGCAGTTCAAAGGGGCTCGAGCAGTACTTC
cdr3_aa: CASSSKGLEQYF

d_call: TRBD2
v_call: TRBV24-1
clone_size: few
cdr3_length: 16
j_call: TRBJ2-3
cdr3_nt: TGTGCCACCAGTGATTTAAGCGGGAGGGGTGAAGATACGCAGTATTTT
cdr3_aa: CATSDLSGRGEDTQYF

d_call: TRBD1
v_call: TRBV6-5
clone_size: many
cdr3_length: 16
j_call: TRBJ1-6
cdr3_nt: TGTGCCAGCAGTTACAAGGGACAGGGGACAGATTCACCCCTCCACTTT
cdr3_aa: CASSYKGQGTDSPLHF

d_call: NA
v_call: TRBV7-2
clone_size: NA
cdr3_length: 12
j_call: TRBJ2-6
cdr3_nt: TGTGCCAGCATCCCGGGGGCCAACGTCCTGACTTTC
cdr3_aa: CASIPGANVLTF

d_call: TRBD2
v_call: TRBV19
clone_size: few
cdr3_length: 16
j_call: TRBJ2-1
cdr3_nt: TGTGCCAGTAGTATCTTAGGGACTAGCGGGAGAAATGAGCAGTTCTTC
cdr3_aa: CASSILGTSGRNEQFF

d_call: TRBD2
v_call: TRBV27
clone_size: NA
cdr3_length: 14
j_call: TRBJ2-7
cdr3_nt: TGTGCCAGCAGTTTAAGTTCGGGAGGTAACGAGCAGTACTTC
cdr3_aa: CASSLSSGGNEQYF

d_call: TRBD1
v_call: TRBV6-6
clone_size: many
cdr3_length: 14
j_call: TRBJ2-7
cdr3_nt: TGTGCCAGCAGTTCGACAGGGGCGTCCTACGAGCAGTACTTC
cdr3_aa: CASSSTGASYEQYF

d_call: TRBD2
v_call: TRBV2
clone_size: NA
cdr3_length: 14
j_call: TRBJ2-5
cdr3_nt: TGTGCCAGCAGTCGGACTAGTAAGGGGGAGACCCAGTACTTC
cdr3_aa: CASSRTSKGETQYF

d_call: NA
v_call: TRBV3-1
clone_size: few
cdr3_length: 18
j_call: TRBJ2-5
cdr3_nt: TGTGCCAGCAGCCAAGGCCGGTTAGGGGGGCGATCGCAAGAGACCCAGTACTTC
cdr3_aa: CASSQGRLGGRSQETQYF

d_call: NA
v_call: TRBV3-1
clone_size: many
cdr3_length: 14
j_call: TRBJ1-1
cdr3_nt: TGTGCCAGCAGCCAGGCCGGTCAGAACACTGAAGCTTTCTTT
cdr3_aa: CASSQAGQNTEAFF

d_call: NA
v_call: TRBV19
clone_size: NA
cdr3_length: 12
j_call: TRBJ1-2
cdr3_nt: TGTGCCAGTAGTCGAGACTGGACAGGCTACACCTTC
cdr3_aa: CASSRDWTGYTF

d_call: NA
v_call: TRBV19
clone_size: many
cdr3_length: 16
j_call: TRBJ1-3
cdr3_nt: TGTGCCAGCAGCCGGGACATCGTAAGCTCTGGAAACACCATATATTTT
cdr3_aa: CASSRDIVSSGNTIYF

d_call: TRBD2
v_call: TRBV7-6
clone_size: NA
cdr3_length: 12
j_call: TRBJ2-5
cdr3_nt: TGTGCCAGCAGTGAGACTAGCGGGACCCAGTACTTC
cdr3_aa: CASSETSGTQYF

d_call: NA
v_call: TRBV20-1
clone_size: many
cdr3_length: 11
j_call: TRBJ2-5
cdr3_nt: TGCAGTGCCACGAGGGGAAAGACCCAGTACTTC
cdr3_aa: CSATRGKTQYF

d_call: TRBD1
v_call: TRBV12-5
clone_size: NA
cdr3_length: 15
j_call: TRBJ2-5
cdr3_nt: TGTGCTAGTGATTCTAGACAGGGTTCAGCGGAGACCCAGTACTTC
cdr3_aa: CASDSRQGSAETQYF

d_call: NA
v_call: TRBV20-1
clone_size: few
cdr3_length: 11
j_call: TRBJ2-3
cdr3_nt: TGCAGTGCTCATGGGGCAGATACGCAGTATTTT
cdr3_aa: CSAHGADTQYF

d_call: NA
v_call: TRBV7-9
clone_size: NA
cdr3_length: 15
j_call: TRBJ2-7
cdr3_nt: TGTGCCAGCAGCCAAGAAGGGACTGGGGCCTACGAGCAGTACTTC
cdr3_aa: CASSQEGTGAYEQYF

d_call: TRBD1
v_call: TRBV4-1
clone_size: many
cdr3_length: 15
j_call: TRBJ1-5
cdr3_nt: TGCGCCAGCAGCCAAGGACAGGGGACAGGGCAGCCCCAGCATTTT
cdr3_aa: CASSQGQGTGQPQHF

d_call: TRBD2
v_call: TRBV10-3
clone_size: NA
cdr3_length: 13
j_call: TRBJ2-1
cdr3_nt: TGTGCCATCGGTCGGGGAGGGAAGGGCGAGCAGTTCTTC
cdr3_aa: CAIGRGGKGEQFF

d_call: NA
v_call: TRBV6-5
clone_size: many
cdr3_length: 13
j_call: TRBJ1-1
cdr3_nt: TGTGCCAGCAGTACGCAACTGAACACTGAAGCTTTCTTT
cdr3_aa: CASSTQLNTEAFF